A single TCR beta chain is shown here with its context. Antigen unknown. This sample is part of a study of T cell repertoires and Cas9 in healthy adults. Looking at the study overall: SpCas9-reactive CD4 and CD8 T cells were characterized for potency, cytotoxicity and lineage.

Notes on the study in general: SpCas9-reactive effector T cells were reportedly restrained in vitro by SpCas9-reactive regulatory T cells.

Sequencing was performed with immunoSEQ multiplex PCR; in TCRdb, only in-frame clones are kept and a portion is missing. The repertoire includes about 22,000 clones, 80% to 95% of them detected once, and approximately 0.84% sits in the top ten. Germline V gene sequence: CDR1 ENHRY, CDR2 SYGVKD. The germline V and J ends were trimmed by 1 base and 6 bases, with 16 bases remaining between them. The CDR3 extends over 15 amino acids. The sequencing sample was made of CD4+ effector T cells (CD127+, CD25-, CD137-, CD154-) from PBMCs; culture status not recorded. The receptor comes from a human donor in good health. The J gene is TRBJ2-7, the V gene TRBV10-3, with a possible D match to TRBD2 (7 bases). CDR3 protein: CAISEWGGASPEQYF. The CDR3 region has the DNA TGTGCCATCAGTGAGTGGGGGGGGGCCTCCCCCGAGCAGTACTTC.